The rows below give T cell receptor beta chains drawn from one sample of a study of cytomegalovirus exposure and HLA in healthy donors. This table comes from immunoSEQ multiplex PCR, and its TCRdb copy is limited to in-frame clones, with some not included. The sample shows roughly 44,000 clones, roughly 80% of them seen only once. Sequences were obtained from PBMCs. The receptors come from a man between 50 and 59 years old in good health and CMV-seronegative. CDR3s leave out the opening cysteine and the closing phenylalanine or tryptophan. Fields, in order: V gene, J gene, D gene, CDR3 protein. A D gene is named only where the DNA matches it firmly.

v_call: TRBV29-1
j_call: TRBJ2-3
d_call: TRBD2
cdr3_aa: SVSSGTTVDTQY

v_call: TRBV5-4
j_call: TRBJ1-1
d_call: -
cdr3_aa: ASSPWNTEAF

v_call: TRBV5-6
j_call: TRBJ1-1
d_call: TRBD1
cdr3_aa: ASSLVDRGRTEAF

v_call: TRBV6-1
j_call: TRBJ1-5
d_call: -
cdr3_aa: ASSGVGARQPQH

v_call: TRBV5-1
j_call: TRBJ1-6
d_call: TRBD1
cdr3_aa: ASSPRTGGNSPLH

v_call: TRBV2
j_call: TRBJ2-1
d_call: -
cdr3_aa: ASHGSYNEQF

v_call: TRBV4-2
j_call: TRBJ1-5
d_call: -
cdr3_aa: ASSQDNQGYQPQH

v_call: TRBV5-1
j_call: TRBJ2-7
d_call: -
cdr3_aa: ASSLRTDYEQY

v_call: TRBV5-1
j_call: TRBJ2-4
d_call: TRBD1
cdr3_aa: ASRIGTGGEGIQY

v_call: TRBV2
j_call: TRBJ2-1
d_call: TRBD1
cdr3_aa: ASSGTGPYNEQF

v_call: TRBV5-1
j_call: TRBJ2-2
d_call: -
cdr3_aa: ASSLERELF

v_call: TRBV7-3
j_call: TRBJ2-1
d_call: TRBD2
cdr3_aa: ASSESGGAIDEQF

v_call: TRBV7-9
j_call: TRBJ1-2
d_call: TRBD1
cdr3_aa: ASSYLAGQVLHGYT

v_call: TRBV7-6
j_call: TRBJ2-7
d_call: -
cdr3_aa: ASSLGASSYEQY

v_call: TRBV28
j_call: TRBJ2-1
d_call: TRBD2
cdr3_aa: ASSPGLAGGPFLNEQF

v_call: TRBV4-1
j_call: TRBJ1-4
d_call: -
cdr3_aa: ASSQEGTHNEKLF

v_call: TRBV9
j_call: TRBJ2-7
d_call: TRBD2
cdr3_aa: ASSVGAGPSPYEQY

v_call: TRBV6-5
j_call: TRBJ1-1
d_call: -
cdr3_aa: ASSYNRDTEAF

v_call: TRBV7-9
j_call: TRBJ2-4
d_call: TRBD1
cdr3_aa: SSSLEAWTGSENIQY

v_call: TRBV27
j_call: TRBJ2-2
d_call: TRBD2
cdr3_aa: ASRRGDGELF

v_call: TRBV9
j_call: TRBJ2-5
d_call: TRBD2
cdr3_aa: ASSATNSGEGETQY

v_call: TRBV4-2
j_call: TRBJ1-5
d_call: -
cdr3_aa: ASSQDLTGRQPQH

v_call: TRBV7-2
j_call: TRBJ2-1
d_call: TRBD1
cdr3_aa: ASSPTGISYNEQF

v_call: TRBV28
j_call: TRBJ1-1
d_call: -
cdr3_aa: ATAWLGNTEAF

v_call: TRBV7-9
j_call: TRBJ2-7
d_call: -
cdr3_aa: ASSWDLNEQY

v_call: TRBV29-1
j_call: TRBJ2-2
d_call: -
cdr3_aa: SVDGGGRANTGELF

v_call: TRBV7-2
j_call: TRBJ1-1
d_call: -
cdr3_aa: ASSLQGNTEAF

v_call: TRBV19
j_call: TRBJ1-2
d_call: TRBD1
cdr3_aa: ASSVDRGDGYT

v_call: TRBV5-6
j_call: TRBJ2-2
d_call: -
cdr3_aa: ASSFSVGTGELF

v_call: TRBV21-1
j_call: TRBJ2-7
d_call: -
cdr3_aa: ASSKVVLAGWEQY

v_call: TRBV5-1
j_call: TRBJ2-7
d_call: TRBD1
cdr3_aa: ASSSGGWGEQY

v_call: TRBV19
j_call: TRBJ1-2
d_call: TRBD1
cdr3_aa: ASSIGYQGVVYGYT

v_call: TRBV4-1
j_call: TRBJ2-1
d_call: -
cdr3_aa: ASSSRGTGPYNEQF

v_call: TRBV18
j_call: TRBJ2-7
d_call: -
cdr3_aa: ASSPNARGEQY

v_call: TRBV5-1
j_call: TRBJ1-1
d_call: -
cdr3_aa: ASSSSTGSPNRLAF

v_call: TRBV27
j_call: TRBJ2-7
d_call: TRBD2
cdr3_aa: ASRLAGAQY

v_call: TRBV7-2
j_call: TRBJ2-3
d_call: -
cdr3_aa: ASSLFGTKAGDTQY